The present T cell receptor beta chain was sequenced within a study of early T cells in non-severe SARS-CoV-2 infection. Study background: It was bulk RNA from unsorted whole blood that was sequenced, and the chains were unpaired.

Regarding the study as a whole: In VDJdb matching, anti-spike CD8 responses were favored while private and CD4 specificities went missing.

Molecules of cDNA were individually given unique molecular identifiers that were attached to them. TCRdb ran MiXCR on the 5' RACE reads and lists one entry per CDR3 protein. The sample yields roughly 33,000 distinct CDR3 sequences, around 5.8% seen once. Germline CDR1 is DFQATT and CDR2 is SNEGSKA (reference sequence). The CDR3 adds up to 16 amino acids, both ends counted. Concerning this clonotype itself: Its specificity is not known. A much larger clone differs by one base, so this may be a read error. No DNA is shown, since the ends of the CDR3 on it are uncertain; the CDR3 is the one TCRdb lists.

Sequenced sample: whole blood. The TCR was taken from an adult who was a healthcare worker with PCR-confirmed SARS-CoV-2 infection or an uninfected control (not recorded which). The rearrangement joins TRBV20-1 to TRBJ2-7. CDR3 region: CSAQGGWRSYSCEQYF.